This record concerns one T cell receptor beta chain sequence. The antigen is not known. TCRdb ran MiXCR on the reads and lists one entry per CDR3 protein. The repertoire has hundreds of thousands of distinct CDR3 sequences, 32% of them found once; the top ten carry around an eighth. J was trimmed by 4 bases and V by 6 bases; bases with no gene match: 12. CDR3 length equals 16 residues. Germline V gives CDR1 MNHEY, CDR2 SMNVEV (reference sequence). The sample originates from a study of T cell repertoires in cytomegalovirus infection. In the study overall: The study used recently identified HLA-C-restricted and well-studied HLA-B-restricted CMV epitopes.

The sample in question was cultured CD8+ T cells from PBMCs, obtained from culture after CMV antigen stimulation. This sequence joins TRBV27 and TRBJ1-1; 9 bases map to TRBD1. The receptor was derived from a human donor in good health (CMV status not recorded). Some clones in this sample may be carry-over from other donors' samples. The DNA of the CDR3 is TGTGCCAGCAGGCGTCCCGGGACAGGGTTTGGCACTGAAGCTTTCTTT. The encoded protein is CASRRPGTGFGTEAFF.